The T cell receptor (beta chain) described here comes from a study of CD8 T cell repertoires and HIV-1 epitope variants. About this clone itself: Its cognate antigen is unknown.

This CDR3 is 15 amino acids long. V lost 0 bases to trimming and J lost 3 bases, with 11 bases between them. Germline assignment: CDR1 LGHNA and CDR2 YNFKEQ. Clones were sequenced by immunoSEQ multiplex PCR, and TCRdb holds only the in-frame ones, with some missing. The table lists about 5,500 clones, 65% to 80% of them singletons. This clonotype was obtained from a male donor with HIV. Material: cultured CD8+ T cells derived from PBMCs. The chain joins TRBV4-2 to TRBJ1-2; D possibly corresponds to TRBD1 (5 bases). CDR3: CASSQDRTGYYGYTF. For the CDR3, the DNA is TGTGCCAGCAGCCAAGATCGCACAGGATACTATGGCTACACCTTC.